One T cell receptor (beta chain) is described in this entry. The antigen is undetermined. The sample belongs to a study of T cells expressing NK-cell markers. Across the whole study: Seven HCMV-seropositive donors and one seronegative donor made up the eight sequenced donors.

Study-level results: The study found these clonotypes also leading the CD3+CD56-NKG2C+ fraction in several donors.

CDR3 length: 15 amino acids. Looked up from germline, CDR1 is MNHEY and CDR2 is SVGEGT. TCRdb processed the 5' RACE reads again and assigns one entry to each CDR3 protein, with no DNA. The data show about 460,000 distinct CDR3 sequences, and the top ten clones hold almost 1.5%. This chain connects TRBV6-2 or TRBV6-3 to TRBJ2-2; TCRdb's D call of TRBD1 is untestable without DNA. This sequence was found in a woman in her forties or fifties in good health. Sequenced sample: blood T cells: a sorted CD56 or NKG2C T cell subset, CD4+ or CD8+ T cells, or bulk PBMC T cells (not recorded which). The CDR3 region is CASSRRGRDVWELFF.